Listed below are T cell receptor beta chains from one sample, sequenced in a study of blood T cell repertoires in COVID-19. TCRdb's table, derived via immunoSEQ multiplex PCR, lists solely in-frame clones and lacks some. The data hold around 30,000 clones, with approximately 84% observed a single time. Sequences were obtained from peripheral blood. The receptors here all came from a woman aged 80 or older with acute or convalescent COVID-19. Each CDR3 is given with its conserved first and last residue. The order of the fields is CDR3 length, clone size, V gene, CDR3 protein. Some rows have no size entry. The others give once, few or many, or a class for an expanded clone.

15 | NA | TRBV7-2 | CASSVYRVGTGELFF
16 | NA | TRBV7-9 | CASSMTGGFSGNTIYF
16 | NA | TRBV3-1/TRBV3-2 | CASSSRLAGGADTQYF
12 | once | TRBV3-1/TRBV3-2 | CASRPGQGEAFF
15 | NA | TRBV28 | CASSSHRDRKETQYF
15 | NA | TRBV5-1 | CASSLNAVNTGELFF
11 | NA | TRBV27 | CASSHGNTIYF
14 | once | TRBV27 | CASSGFGGGYEQYF
15 | once | TRBV5-1 | CASSLVIGSRGELFF
14 | NA | TRBV7-9 | CASSEGQAHTEAFF
14 | NA | TRBV6-5 | CASSYGNRDYGYTF
15 | NA | TRBV5-1 | CASSYQGSSTDTQYF
13 | NA | TRBV7-2 | CASSFTTAYEQYF
16 | NA | TRBV9 | CASSVAPGGRYNEQFF
13 | NA | TRBV5-1 | CASSIDRGGGYTF
15 | few | TRBV19 | CASSGPGQGIYGYTF
17 | NA | TRBV19 | CASSILLGGGTTTEAFF
16 | NA | TRBV5-1 | CASSLEGQGDYQPQHF
14 | NA | TRBV2 | CASSEIVSSYGYTF
12 | NA | TRBV5-5 | CASSLGQGQAFF
16 | NA | TRBV6-2/TRBV6-3 | CASSYSTRDLSYEQYF
14 | NA | TRBV7-8 | CASSALTGVLGAFF
14 | NA | TRBV7-2 | CASSLRSGTDTQYF
15 | NA | TRBV7-2 | CASLIAGTNTGELFF
14 | few | TRBV29-1 | CSVELPAGEYEQYF
16 | NA | TRBV2 | CASSVRTSGVTDTQYF
18 | NA | TRBV18 | CASSSSPSGIHSYNEQFF
13 | NA | TRBV4-1 | CASSQDWGGEQYF
11 | NA | TRBV28 | CASSADRVLFF
15 | NA | TRBV19 | CASSIPQDRRETQYF
14 | NA | TRBV6-5 | CASSSLAASNEQFF
12 | NA | TRBV12-3/TRBV12-4 | CASSFSNYGYTF
15 | NA | TRBV5-1 | CASSLTGQAGYEQYF
20 | NA | TRBV12-2 | CASRSKGVYLCRAPGNTIYF
13 | NA | TRBV6-2/TRBV6-3 | CASSQPPSYEQYF
14 | NA | TRBV6-5 | CASSYGRGLYEQYF
18 | NA | TRBV4-3 | CASSHPAGPRTQNSPLHF